This TCR beta chain appears in the sequencing data of a study of blood T cell repertoires in COVID-19. Study background: The United States, Italy and Spain provided the acute and convalescent COVID-19 samples. Nucleic acid was either cDNA or gDNA, and it came from T cells, B-cell-depleted T cells, or PBMCs.

Assay used: immunoSEQ multiplex PCR; TCRdb lists only in-frame clones, some missing. The sample shows 100,000 to 150,000 clones, about 85% of them seen only once. This CDR3 spans 15 amino acids. Trimming removed 1 base at V and 3 bases at J, with 13 bases between. Germline V CDR1 and CDR2: LGHNA, YSLEER. The receptor's source is a man of 80 years or more with active or convalescent COVID-19. Sequencing was done on a sample of peripheral blood. The chain uses TRBV4-3 and TRBJ2-7, with a tentative D call TRBD2 (5 bases). The CDR3 bases are TGCGCCAGCAGCCAAGGGCGCGGGCGCTACTACGAGCAGTACTTC. It is translated as CASSQGRGRYYEQYF.